The T cell receptor beta chain described here comes from a study of relationships among human T cell subsets. Study-wide points: Across seven subsets, gene usage, CDR3 length and N-additions did not differ significantly. Some CD4+CD8+ double-positive cells may remain after bead sorting. Over 60% of CD8+ cytotoxic sequences were in clones over 100 reads; regulatory and Th2 had few. Th1, Th2 and regulatory subsets overlapped substantially in CDR3 sequences.

The T cell receptor alpha and beta CDR3 regions were amplified from mRNA by semiquantitative ARM-PCR. Tagged nested gene-specific primers were used first, then communal superprimers amplified exponentially. TCRdb re-called the multiplex PCR reads through MiXCR, storing one row per CDR3 protein. Of about 13,000 distinct CDR3 sequences listed, roughly 65% are singletons. After CD25, CD56 and CD294 bead selections, the flow-through was collected as Th1 cells. The germline V and J ends were trimmed by 1 base and 3 bases, with 6 bases remaining between them. The CDR3 has 14 amino acids. In germline, CDR1 is MGHRA, CDR2 YSYEKL. Details on this clonotype: Its cognate antigen is unknown.

This TCR was recovered from a man aged 35 to 55 in good health. What was sequenced was CD4+ Th1 cells sorted from blood. V usage is TRBV4-1 and J usage is TRBJ1-4; no firm D call. The CDR3 DNA is TGCGCCAGCAGCCAAGTCAGCCCTAATGAAAAACTGTTTTTT. Translated: CASSQVSPNEKLFF.